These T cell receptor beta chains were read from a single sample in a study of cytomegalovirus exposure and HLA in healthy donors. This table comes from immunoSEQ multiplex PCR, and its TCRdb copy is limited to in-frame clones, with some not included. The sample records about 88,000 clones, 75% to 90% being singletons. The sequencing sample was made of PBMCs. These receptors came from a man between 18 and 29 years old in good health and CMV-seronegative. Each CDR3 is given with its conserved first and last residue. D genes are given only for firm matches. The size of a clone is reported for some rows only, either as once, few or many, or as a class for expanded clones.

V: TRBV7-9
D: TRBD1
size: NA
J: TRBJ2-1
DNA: TGTGCCAGCAGCTTGGGCCAGGGGGTCCATGAGCAGTTCTTC
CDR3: CASSLGQGVHEQFF

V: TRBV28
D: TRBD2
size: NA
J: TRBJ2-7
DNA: TGTGCCAGCGGCAGCGGGAGGATATACGAGCAGTACTTC
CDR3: CASGSGRIYEQYF

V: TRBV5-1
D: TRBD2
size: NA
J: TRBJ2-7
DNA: TGCGCCAGCAGCTCCGGGACTAGCGGGAGTCAAAACTACGAGCAGTACTTC
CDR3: CASSSGTSGSQNYEQYF

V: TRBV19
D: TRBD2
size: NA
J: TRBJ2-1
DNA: TGTGCCAGTAGTATAGGGGGGACTAGCTTGGGTGAGCAGTTCTTC
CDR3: CASSIGGTSLGEQFF

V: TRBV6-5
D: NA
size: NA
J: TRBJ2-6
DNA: TGTGCCAGCAGTTTGACAGCCTCTGGGGCCAACGTCCTGACTTTC
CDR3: CASSLTASGANVLTF

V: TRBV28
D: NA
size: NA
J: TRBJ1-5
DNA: TGTGCCAGCGAGGGGGAGGGAAAAAATCAGCCCCAGCATTTT
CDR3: CASEGEGKNQPQHF

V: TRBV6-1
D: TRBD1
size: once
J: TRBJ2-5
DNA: TGTGCCAGCAACGAAAAAGATACCGGGACAGCGTACTTC
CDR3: CASNEKDTGTAYF

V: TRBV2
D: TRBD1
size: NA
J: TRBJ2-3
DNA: TGTGCCAGCAGGCGGGACAGGCATAGCACAGATACGCAGTATTTT
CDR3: CASRRDRHSTDTQYF

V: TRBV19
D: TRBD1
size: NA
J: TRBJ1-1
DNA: TGTGCCAGTAGTTTGTCCGGGACAGCCGTGAGCACTGAAGCTTTCTTT
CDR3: CASSLSGTAVSTEAFF

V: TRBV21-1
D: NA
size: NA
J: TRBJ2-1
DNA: TGTGCCAGCAGCAAAAACGCTTCGGGACTAGCGGGAGATTCGCAGTTCTTC
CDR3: CASSKNASGLAGDSQFF

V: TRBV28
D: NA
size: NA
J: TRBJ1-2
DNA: TGTGCCAGCAGTTCCCACCGCTCGGGCTATGGCTACACCTTC
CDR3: CASSSHRSGYGYTF

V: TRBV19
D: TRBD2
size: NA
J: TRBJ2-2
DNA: TGTGCCAGTACTAAACGAGGGGTTTCGGGAGGGCAATGGGAGCTGTTTTTT
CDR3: CASTKRGVSGGQWELFF

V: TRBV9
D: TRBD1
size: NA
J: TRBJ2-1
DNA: TGTGCCAGCAGCGTAGAAAACAGGGGAAGAAATGAGCAGTTCTTC
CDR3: CASSVENRGRNEQFF

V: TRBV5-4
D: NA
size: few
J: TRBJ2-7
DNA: TGTGCCAGCAGCTTTCGTAGAGGACAGAGCTACGAGCAGTACTTC
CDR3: CASSFRRGQSYEQYF

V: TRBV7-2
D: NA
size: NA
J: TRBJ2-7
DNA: TGTGCCAGCAGCTTAGGGGGGGACGGGTCCTACGAGCAGTACTTC
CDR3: CASSLGGDGSYEQYF

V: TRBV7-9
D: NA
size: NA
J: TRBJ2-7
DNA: TGTGCCAGCAGCCACGCGAGCTACGAGCAGTACTTC
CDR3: CASSHASYEQYF

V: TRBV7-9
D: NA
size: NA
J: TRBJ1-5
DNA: TGTGCCAGCAGCCACCCCCCCCTGCAGTTTGGCAATCAGCCCCAGCATTTT
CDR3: CASSHPPLQFGNQPQHF

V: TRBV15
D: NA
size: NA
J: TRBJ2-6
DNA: TGTGCCACCAGCAGCGAGCAGGGCTCTGGGGCCAACGTCCTGACTTTC
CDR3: CATSSEQGSGANVLTF

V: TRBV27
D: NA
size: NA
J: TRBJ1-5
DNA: TGTGCCAGCAGCCTATTAAGGTCTAGTCAGCCCCAGCATTTT
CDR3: CASSLLRSSQPQHF

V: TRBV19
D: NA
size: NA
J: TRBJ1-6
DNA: TGTGCCAGTAGTAGGCCCCCCGAAGACTCCTATAATTCACCCCTCCACTTT
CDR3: CASSRPPEDSYNSPLHF